This T cell receptor beta chain was recovered during a study of shared clonotypes between healthy human individuals. Some clones are missing from TCRdb's copy, which holds only in-frame ones; the method was immunoSEQ multiplex PCR. The table records roughly 2,500,000 clones, 80% to 95% of them present only once. This CDR3 is 15 amino acids long. CDR1 is KGHSH and CDR2 is LQKENI in the germline V gene. Between the trimmed V and J ends, which lost 1 base and 6 bases, there was a span of 15 bases. This TCR came from a man between 18 and 29 years old in good health. Some clones in this sample may be carry-over from other donors' samples. The chain carries TRBV18 and TRBJ1-2; tentative D call: TRBD1 (5 bases). The material sequenced was naive CD4+ T cells from PBMCs. Subset reported: CD45RA+ positively selected. In nucleotides, the CDR3 is TGTGCCAGCTCACCACAGTCGGCAGGGAGGGATGGCTACACCTTC. It encodes CASSPQSAGRDGYTF.